These T cell receptor beta chains were read from a single sample in a study of a mutant IDH1 vaccine in newly diagnosed glioma. Only in-frame clones appear in the TCRdb table, and some are missing; sequencing was by immunoSEQ multiplex PCR. Of about 35,000 clones listed, 80% are singletons. Their antigens are not known. The sequencing used peripheral blood mononuclear cells (PBMCs), collected from a glioma patient whose treatment included an IDH1 peptide vaccine. Receptors were obtained from a woman between 25 and 40 years old with glioma. Some clones in this sample may be carry-over from other donors' samples. The CDR3 runs from the conserved cysteine through the conserved F or W. A D gene is named only where the DNA matches it firmly. Some rows mark clone size as missing; the rest say once, few, many or name a class of expanded clone.

CDR3 length	D gene	V gene	clone size	J gene	CDR3 DNA	CDR3 protein
13	-	TRBV6-5	-	TRBJ2-5	TGTGCCAGCGCCAACAGCCACCCAGAGACCCAGTACTTC	CASANSHPETQYF
14	TRBD1	TRBV7-9	-	TRBJ1-1	TGTGCCAGCAGCCGGACAGGGGGTGGCACTGAAGCTTTCTTT	CASSRTGGGTEAFF
17	-	TRBV7-3	once	TRBJ2-5	TGTGCCAGCAGCTCCCCCCGACGGAGAAGGTACCAAGAGACCCAGTACTTC	CASSSPRRRRYQETQYF
16	-	TRBV6-5	-	TRBJ1-2	TGTGCCAGCAGTTACTCGAAAGACAGGCCTAACTATGGCTACACCTTC	CASSYSKDRPNYGYTF
17	-	TRBV27	-	TRBJ1-2	TGTGCCAGCAGTACGGACTCCGAACTGGGGTTCAACTATGGCTACACCTTC	CASSTDSELGFNYGYTF
14	-	TRBV19	-	TRBJ1-2	TGTGCCAGTAGTATGACCACAGGTACCTATGGCTACACCTTC	CASSMTTGTYGYTF
14	-	TRBV18	once	TRBJ2-5	TGTGCCAGCTCACCCTACGGCGATCAAGAGACCCAGTACTTC	CASSPYGDQETQYF
14	-	TRBV4-2	-	TRBJ1-1	TGTGCCAGCAGCCTTGGGACACTGGACACTGAAGCTTTCTTT	CASSLGTLDTEAFF
14	-	TRBV7-9	-	TRBJ2-1	TGTGCCAGCAGCCCCTTCGAGCCACCCTCGGGGCAGTTCTTC	CASSPFEPPSGQFF
13	TRBD1	TRBV27	-	TRBJ2-7	TGTGCCAGCAGCTGGACAGGTAGCCACGAGCAGTACTTC	CASSWTGSHEQYF
15	-	TRBV5-1	-	TRBJ2-1	TGCGCCAGCAGCTTGGAACTAGCAGCCTACAATGAGCAGTTCTTC	CASSLELAAYNEQFF
13	-	TRBV6-6	-	TRBJ1-5	TGTGCCAGCGGATCAGGGGGCAATCAGCCCCAGCATTTT	CASGSGGNQPQHF
14	TRBD1	TRBV7-9	-	TRBJ2-5	TGTGCCAGCAGCTTAGGAACAGGGGCAGAGACCCAGTACTTC	CASSLGTGAETQYF
12	-	TRBV28	-	TRBJ2-1	TGTGCCAGCAGTTTAGGCGGCAATGAGCAGTTCTTC	CASSLGGNEQFF
15	-	TRBV7-9	-	TRBJ1-4	TGTGCCAGCAGCTTAGAGGGGGGGACTAATGAAAAACTGTTTTTT	CASSLEGGTNEKLFF
17	-	TRBV5-6	-	TRBJ1-5	TGTGCCAGCAGCCGTACTTTGGGGACGGTTAGCAATCAGCCCCAGCATTTT	CASSRTLGTVSNQPQHF